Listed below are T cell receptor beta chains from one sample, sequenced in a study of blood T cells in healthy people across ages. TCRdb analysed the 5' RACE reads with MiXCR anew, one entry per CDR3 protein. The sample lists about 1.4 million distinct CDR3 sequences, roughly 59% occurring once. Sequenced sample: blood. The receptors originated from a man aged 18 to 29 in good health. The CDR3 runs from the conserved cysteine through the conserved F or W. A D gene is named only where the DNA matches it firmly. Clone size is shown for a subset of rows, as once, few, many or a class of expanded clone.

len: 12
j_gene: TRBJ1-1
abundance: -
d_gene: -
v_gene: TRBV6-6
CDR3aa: CASRNLDRRAFF
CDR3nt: TGTGCCAGCAGAAACTTAGACAGAAGAGCTTTCTTT

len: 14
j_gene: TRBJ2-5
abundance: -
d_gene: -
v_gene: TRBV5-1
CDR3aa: CASSLESTLETQYF
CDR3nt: TGCGCCAGCAGCTTGGAGAGCACCTTAGAGACCCAGTACTTC

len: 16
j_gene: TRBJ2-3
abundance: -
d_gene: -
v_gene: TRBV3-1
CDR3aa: CASSQDGRGGPDTQYF
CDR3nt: TGTGCCAGCAGCCAAGATGGTAGGGGGGGTCCAGATACGCAGTATTTT

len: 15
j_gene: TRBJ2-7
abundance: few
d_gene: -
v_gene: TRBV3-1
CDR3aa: CASSPLDWGTGEQYF
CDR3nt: TGTGCCAGCAGCCCACTTGATTGGGGGACTGGAGAGCAGTACTTC

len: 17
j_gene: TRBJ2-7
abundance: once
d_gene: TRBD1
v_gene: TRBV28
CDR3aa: CASRRQLGQGDAYEQYF
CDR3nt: TGTGCCAGCAGACGACAACTTGGACAGGGGGACGCCTACGAGCAGTACTTC

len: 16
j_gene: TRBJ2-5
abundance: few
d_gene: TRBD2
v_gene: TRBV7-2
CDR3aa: CASSLRLAGASETQYF
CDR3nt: TGTGCCAGCAGCTTGAGACTAGCGGGAGCATCAGAGACCCAGTACTTC

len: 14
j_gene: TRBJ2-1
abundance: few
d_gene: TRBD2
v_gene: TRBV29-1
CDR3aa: CSSSGARVYNEQFF
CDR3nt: TGCAGCTCAAGCGGGGCTCGGGTTTACAATGAGCAGTTCTTC

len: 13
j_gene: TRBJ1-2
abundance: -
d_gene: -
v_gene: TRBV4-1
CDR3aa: CASSQSAPRGYTF
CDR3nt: TGCGCCAGCAGCCAATCAGCGCCTCGGGGCTACACCTTC

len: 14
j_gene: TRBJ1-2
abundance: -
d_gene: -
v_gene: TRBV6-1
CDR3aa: CASSEDRTPLGYTF
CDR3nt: TGTGCCAGCAGTGAAGACAGGACCCCCTTAGGCTACACCTTC

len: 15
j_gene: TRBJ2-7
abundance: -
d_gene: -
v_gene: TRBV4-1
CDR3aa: CASSQAPPATYEQYF
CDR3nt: TGCGCCAGCAGCCAAGCGCCTCCGGCCACCTACGAGCAGTACTTC

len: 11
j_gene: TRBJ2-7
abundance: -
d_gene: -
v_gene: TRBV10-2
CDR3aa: CATDSLGEQYF
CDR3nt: TGCGCCACGGACAGCTTAGGCGAGCAGTACTTC

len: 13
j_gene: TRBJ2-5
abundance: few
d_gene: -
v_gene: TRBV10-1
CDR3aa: CASSVDVAGEQYF
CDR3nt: TGCGCCAGCAGTGTCGACGTTGCTGGGGAGCAGTACTTC

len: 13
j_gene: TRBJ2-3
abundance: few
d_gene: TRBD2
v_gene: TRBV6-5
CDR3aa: CASRRGITDTQYF
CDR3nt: TGTGCCAGCCGGCGGGGGATCACAGATACGCAGTATTTT

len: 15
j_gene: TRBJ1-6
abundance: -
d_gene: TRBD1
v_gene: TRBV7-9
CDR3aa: CASSQRQGQGSPLHF
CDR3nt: TGTGCCAGCAGCCAAAGACAGGGGCAGGGTTCACCCCTCCACTTT

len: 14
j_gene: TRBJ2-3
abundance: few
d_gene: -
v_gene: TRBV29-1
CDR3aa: CSAEGFHTVDTQYF
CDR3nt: TGCAGCGCCGAAGGTTTCCACACGGTAGATACGCAGTATTTT

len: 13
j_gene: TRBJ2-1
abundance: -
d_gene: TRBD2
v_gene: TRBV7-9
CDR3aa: CASTIAGGNEQFF
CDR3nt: TGTGCCAGCACCATAGCGGGAGGTAATGAGCAGTTCTTC

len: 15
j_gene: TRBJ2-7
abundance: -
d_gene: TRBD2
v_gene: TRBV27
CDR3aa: CASSLGLAGRSGQYF
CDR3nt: TGTGCCAGCAGTTTAGGACTAGCGGGCCGGTCGGGGCAGTACTTC

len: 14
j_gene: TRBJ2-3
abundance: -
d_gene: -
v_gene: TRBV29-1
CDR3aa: CSVLGRSDTDTQYF
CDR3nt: TGCAGCGTTCTCGGACGCAGCGACACAGATACGCAGTATTTT

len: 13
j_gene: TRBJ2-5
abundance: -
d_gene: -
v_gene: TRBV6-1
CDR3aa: CASSIVSGGTQYF
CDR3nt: TGTGCCAGCAGTATTGTGTCAGGAGGGACCCAGTACTTC

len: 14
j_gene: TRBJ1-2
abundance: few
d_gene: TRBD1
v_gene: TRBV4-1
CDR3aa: CASRHLGTAYGYTF
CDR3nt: TGCGCCAGCAGACACCTCGGGACAGCCTATGGCTACACCTTC

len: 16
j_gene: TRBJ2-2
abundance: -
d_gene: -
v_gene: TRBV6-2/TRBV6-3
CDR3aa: CASSRTRGTNTGELFF
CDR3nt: TGTGCCAGCAGCCGGACACGGGGTACGAACACCGGGGAGCTGTTTTTT

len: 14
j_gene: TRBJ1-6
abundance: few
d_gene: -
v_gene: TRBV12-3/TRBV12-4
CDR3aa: CASSPTGPNSPLHF
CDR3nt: TGTGCCAGCAGTCCGACAGGCCCAAATTCACCCCTCCACTTT

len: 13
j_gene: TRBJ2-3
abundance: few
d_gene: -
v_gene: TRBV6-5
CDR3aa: CASSYHSTDTQYF
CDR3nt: TGTGCCAGCAGTTACCATAGCACAGATACGCAGTATTTT

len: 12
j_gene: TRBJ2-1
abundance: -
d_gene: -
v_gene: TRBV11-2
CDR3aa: CASSRGDASPLF
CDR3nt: TGTGCCAGCAGCCGGGGCGACGCCTCACCGTTATTC

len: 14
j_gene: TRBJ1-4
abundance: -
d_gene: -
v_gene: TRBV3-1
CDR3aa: CASSQDDTNEKLFF
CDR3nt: TGTGCCAGCAGCCAAGATGACACTAATGAAAAACTGTTTTTT

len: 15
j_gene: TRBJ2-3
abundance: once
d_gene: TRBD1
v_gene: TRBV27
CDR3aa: CASSLGTGVPDTQYF
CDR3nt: TGTGCCAGCAGTTTAGGGACAGGGGTTCCGGATACGCAGTATTTT

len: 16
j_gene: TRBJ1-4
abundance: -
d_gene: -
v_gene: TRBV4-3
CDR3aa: CASSQDMGLSNEKLFF
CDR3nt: TGCGCCAGCAGCCAAGATATGGGGTTATCTAATGAAAAACTGTTTTTT

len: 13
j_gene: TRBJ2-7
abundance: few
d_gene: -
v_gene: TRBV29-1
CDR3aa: CSVVGREDYEQYF
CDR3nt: TGCAGCGTTGTTGGCAGGGAAGACTACGAGCAGTACTTC

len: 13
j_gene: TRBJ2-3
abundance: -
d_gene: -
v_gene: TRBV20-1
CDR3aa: CSLRGLNTDTQYF
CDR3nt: TGCAGTCTACGGGGCCTTAACACAGATACGCAGTATTTT

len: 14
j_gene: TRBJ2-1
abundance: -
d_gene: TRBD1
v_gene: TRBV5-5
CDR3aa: CASSFRDRSNEQFF
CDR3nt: TGTGCCAGCAGCTTTAGGGACAGGAGCAATGAGCAGTTCTTC

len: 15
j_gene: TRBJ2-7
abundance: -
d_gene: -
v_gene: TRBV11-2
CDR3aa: CASSFTGRFDYEQYF
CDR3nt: TGTGCCAGCAGCTTTACAGGGAGGTTCGATTACGAGCAGTACTTC

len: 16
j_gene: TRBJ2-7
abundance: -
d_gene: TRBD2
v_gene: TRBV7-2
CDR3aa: CASSEDGGGVGYEQYF
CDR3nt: TGTGCCAGCAGCGAAGACGGGGGGGGCGTCGGATACGAGCAGTACTTC

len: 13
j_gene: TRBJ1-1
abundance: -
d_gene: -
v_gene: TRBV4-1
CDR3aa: CASSQDRVGEAFF
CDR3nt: TGCGCCAGCAGCCAAGATCGGGTTGGCGAAGCTTTCTTT

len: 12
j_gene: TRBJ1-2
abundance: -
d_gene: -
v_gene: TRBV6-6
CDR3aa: CASSSQGPGHTF
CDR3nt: TGTGCCAGCAGTTCTCAGGGCCCTGGCCACACCTTC

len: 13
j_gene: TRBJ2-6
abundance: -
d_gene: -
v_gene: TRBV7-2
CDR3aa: CASSPSRANVLTF
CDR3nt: TGTGCCAGCAGCCCAAGCCGGGCCAACGTCCTGACTTTC

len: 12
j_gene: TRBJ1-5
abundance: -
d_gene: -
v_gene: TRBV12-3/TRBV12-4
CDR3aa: CASSARYQPQHF
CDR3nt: TGTGCCAGCAGTGCCCGATATCAGCCCCAGCATTTT

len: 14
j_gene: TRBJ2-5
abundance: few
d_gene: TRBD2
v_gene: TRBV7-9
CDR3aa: CASSNGLAPETQYF
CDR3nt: TGTGCCAGCAGCAACGGACTAGCGCCGGAGACCCAGTACTTC

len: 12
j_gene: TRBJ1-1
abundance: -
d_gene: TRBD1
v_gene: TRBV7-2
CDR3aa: CASSLERGHAFF
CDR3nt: TGTGCCAGCAGCTTAGAAAGGGGGCATGCTTTCTTT

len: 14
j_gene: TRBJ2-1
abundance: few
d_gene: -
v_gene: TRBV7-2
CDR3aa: CASSLARPYNEQFF
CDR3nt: TGTGCCAGCAGCTTAGCGAGACCCTACAATGAGCAGTTCTTC

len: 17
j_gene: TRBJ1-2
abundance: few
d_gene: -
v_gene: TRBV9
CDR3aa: CASSPLRPSTANYGYTF
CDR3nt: TGTGCCAGCAGCCCTCTCAGGCCGTCTACAGCTAACTATGGCTACACCTTC

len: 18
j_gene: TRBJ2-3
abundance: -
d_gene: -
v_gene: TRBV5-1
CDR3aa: CASSRQVTRHLSTDTQYF
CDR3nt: TGCGCCAGCAGTAGACAAGTAACGAGACACCTAAGCACAGATACGCAGTATTTT

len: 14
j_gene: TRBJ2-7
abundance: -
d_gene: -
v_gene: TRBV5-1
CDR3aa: CASSLARTTREQYF
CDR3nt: TGCGCCAGCAGCTTGGCCCGGACTACGCGCGAGCAGTACTTC

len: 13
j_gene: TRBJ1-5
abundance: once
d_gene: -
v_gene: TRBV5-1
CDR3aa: CASSSDGGQPQHF
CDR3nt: TGCGCCAGCAGCTCGGACGGTGGCCAGCCCCAGCATTTT

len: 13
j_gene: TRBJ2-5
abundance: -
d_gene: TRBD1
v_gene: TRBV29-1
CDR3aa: CSGWTGGLETQYF
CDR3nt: TGCAGCGGATGGACAGGGGGCCTGGAGACCCAGTACTTC

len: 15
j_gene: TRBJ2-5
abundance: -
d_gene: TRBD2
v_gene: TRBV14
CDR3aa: CASSRLAGGTKTQYF
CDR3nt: TGTGCCAGCAGCCGACTAGCGGGAGGGACGAAGACCCAGTACTTC